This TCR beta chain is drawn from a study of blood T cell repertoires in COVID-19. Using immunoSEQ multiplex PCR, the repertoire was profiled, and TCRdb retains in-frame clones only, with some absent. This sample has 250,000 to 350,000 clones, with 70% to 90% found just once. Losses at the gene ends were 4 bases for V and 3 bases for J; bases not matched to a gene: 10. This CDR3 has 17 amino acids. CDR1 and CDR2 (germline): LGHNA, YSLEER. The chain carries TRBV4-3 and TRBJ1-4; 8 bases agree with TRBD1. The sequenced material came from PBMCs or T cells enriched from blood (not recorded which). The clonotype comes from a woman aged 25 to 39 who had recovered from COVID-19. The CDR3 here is CASSPEPGGRANEKLFF. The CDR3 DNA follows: TGCGCCAGCAGCCCAGAACCAGGGGGCAGGGCTAATGAAAAACTGTTTTTT.